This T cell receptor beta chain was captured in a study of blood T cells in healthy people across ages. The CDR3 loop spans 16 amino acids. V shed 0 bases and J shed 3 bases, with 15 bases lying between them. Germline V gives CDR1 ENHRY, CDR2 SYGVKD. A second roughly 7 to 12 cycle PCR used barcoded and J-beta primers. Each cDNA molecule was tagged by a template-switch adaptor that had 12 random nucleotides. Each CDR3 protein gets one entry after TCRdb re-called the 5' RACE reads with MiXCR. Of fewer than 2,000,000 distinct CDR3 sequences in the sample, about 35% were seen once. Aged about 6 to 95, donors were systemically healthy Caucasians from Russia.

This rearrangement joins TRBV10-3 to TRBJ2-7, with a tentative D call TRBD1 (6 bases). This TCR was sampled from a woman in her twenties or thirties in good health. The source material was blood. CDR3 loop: CAISESRGTIDYEQYF. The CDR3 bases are TGTGCCATCAGTGAGTCCAGGGGAACGATAGACTACGAGCAGTACTTC.